Listed here are 17 T cell receptor beta chains from one sample, sequenced in a study of cytomegalovirus exposure and HLA in healthy donors. PCR primers comprised 60 Vbeta and 13 Jbeta primers. TCRdb keeps only in-frame clones here, not all; method: immunoSEQ multiplex PCR. The sample has 100,000 to 150,000 clones; around 70% are singletons. Source material: PBMCs. The source of these receptors is a man in his forties in good health and CMV-seropositive.

The sample holds a few counts of this clone. The chain carries TRBV18 and TRBJ1-4, with D perhaps TRBD1 (5 bases). CDR1 is KGHSH, CDR2 LQKENI, per germline. The V gene lost 3 bases and the J gene lost 8 bases, with 19 bases spanning the gap. The CDR3 spans 16 residues. Here the CDR3 reads CASSPSGGAKREKLFF. The CDR3 DNA sequence: TGTGCCAGCTCACCCTCGGGAGGGGCTAAGAGAGAAAAACTGTTTTTT.

This rearrangement joins TRBV5-4 to TRBJ2-7; weak D call: TRBD2 (5 bases). Germline V gene lookup returns CDR1 SGHNT and CDR2 YYREEE (reference sequence). CDR3 length equals 14 residues. Trimming pared 2 bases from V and 3 bases from J, leaving 12 bases between. The CDR3 DNA follows: TGTGCCAGCAGCTTAGGGCGGGCCAACTACGAGCAGTACTTC. This codes for CASSLGRANYEQYF.

This chain uses TRBV28 with TRBJ1-1; D may be TRBD1 (5 bases). The CDR3 is 14 residues long. Trimming took 1 base from V and 6 from J, leaving 12 bases between them. Germline-derived CDR1 and CDR2 are MDHEN and SYDVKM. In DNA form, the CDR3 reads TGTGCCAGCAGTTTATCTGGGGGGAAGGCTGAAGCTTTCTTT. Translated: CASSLSGGKAEAFF. The variable domain in full, with the rest retrieved from reference TRBV28 and TRBJ1-1, is DVKVTQSSRYLVKRTGEKVFLECVQDMDHENMFWYRQDPGLGLRLIYFSYDVKMKEKGDIPEGYSVSREKKERFSLILESASTNQTSMYLCASSLSGGKAEAFFGQGTRLTVV.

The chain carries TRBV6-6 and TRBJ1-4, with D possibly matching TRBD1 (6 bases). Trimming shortened V by 0 bases and J by 8 bases, and 13 bases separated the two germline ends. There are 15 residues in the CDR3. Germline V gene lookup returns CDR1 MNHNY and CDR2 SVGAGI (reference sequence). The CDR3 loop is CASSYSGGAREKLFF. The DNA for the CDR3 is TGTGCCAGCAGTTACTCTGGGGGGGCGCGAGAAAAACTGTTTTTT.

The rearrangement uses TRBV28 and TRBJ1-5; D is ambiguous. CDR3 length equals 11 residues. V was shortened by 10 bases and J by 6 bases, with 10 bases between the two germline ends. Germline lookup yields CDR1 MDHEN and CDR2 SYDVKM. The CDR3, as DNA: TGTGCCACCGCGAGATTTCAGCCCCAGCATTTT. Translating gives CATARFQPQHF.

The chain joins TRBV5-4 to TRBJ1-3; D is possibly TRBD1 (5 bases). V was shortened by 5 bases and J by 3 bases, with 12 bases between the two germline ends. Germline V CDR1 and CDR2: SGHNT, YYREEE (reference sequence). This CDR3 is built from 14 residues. CDR3 DNA: TGTGCCAGCAGGAGTGACAGATTTGGAAACACCATATATTTT. Translated, it gives CASRSDRFGNTIYF.

The J gene is TRBJ1-3, the V gene TRBV28; unclear D gene. Germline CDR1 MDHEN, CDR2 SYDVKM. CDR3 length: 15 residues. The V gene lost 3 bases and the J gene lost 0 bases, with 9 bases spanning the gap. The DNA for the CDR3 is TGTGCCAGCAGTTTCCAACAGATCTCTGGAAACACCATATATTTT. Its protein product is CASSFQQISGNTIYF.

V gene TRBV19 combines with J gene TRBJ1-2; D not resolved. The CDR3 consists of 16 residues. Germline V lookup: CDR1 LNHDA, CDR2 SQIVND (reference sequence). The ends were cut back, 9 bases at V and 2 bases at J, with 22 bases in the middle. CDR3 DNA sequence: TGTGCCAGGCAAGGGAACCCAGGACGGGGAAACTATGGCTACACCTTC. As protein: CARQGNPGRGNYGYTF.

This chain uses TRBV28 with TRBJ2-2, with TRBD1 matching over 12 bases. Germline V lookup: CDR1 MDHEN, CDR2 SYDVKM. The CDR3 has 16 amino acids. V was pared by 4 bases and J by 7 bases, with 7 bases of the junction left unmatched. The CDR3 nucleotides are TGTGCCAGCAGTTCGGGACAGGGGGCGCGGGTCGGGGAGCTGTTTTTT. Protein product: CASSSGQGARVGELFF.

Comment on this clone: One end of the junction fails to match germline, which may point to a read error. J is TRBJ1-5 and V is TRBV7-9; D not certain. The CDR3 length is 15 residues. The germline gives CDR1 SEHNR, CDR2 FQNEAQ (reference sequence). CDR3: CSSSGDQSLNQPQHF. DNA for the CDR3: TGTTCCAGCAGCGGAGACCAGTCTCTCAATCAGCCCCAGCATTTT.

The chain is built from TRBV11-2 and TRBJ2-1; no clear D gene. Trimming pared 3 bases from V and 6 bases from J, leaving 18 bases between. The germline gives CDR1 SGHAT, CDR2 FQNNGV. The CDR3 extends over 16 amino acids. The CDR3 bases are TGTGCCAGCAGCTTTATAACGGAGCCCCTCGGCAATGAGCAGTTCTTC. This gives the protein CASSFITEPLGNEQFF.

This rearrangement joins TRBV2 to TRBJ2-3; TRBD1 is a possible D gene (5 bases). The CDR3 spans 14 residues. V shed 4 bases and J shed 3 bases, with 11 bases lying between them. The germline V gene has CDR1 SNHLY and CDR2 FYNNEI. CDR3 bases: TGTGCCAGCAGTGTCCCTAGGGGAACAGATACGCAGTATTTT. Translation gives CASSVPRGTDTQYF. Together with reference TRBV2 and TRBJ2-3, the CDR3 gives the full variable domain: EPEVTQTPSHQVTQMGQEVILRCVPISNHLYFYWYRQILGQKVEFLVSFYNNEISEKSEIFDDQFSVERPDGSNFTLKIRSTKLEDSAMYFCASSVPRGTDTQYFGPGTRLTVL.

The chain combines TRBV27 with TRBJ2-1; possible D gene TRBD1, 5 bases. Germline V lookup: CDR1 MNHEY, CDR2 SMNVEV (reference sequence). V lost 2 bases and J lost 6, with 20 bases in between. The CDR3 is made up of 17 amino acids. The CDR3 here is CASSLPPGPWVGNEQFF. CDR3 DNA: TGTGCCAGCAGTTTACCCCCAGGGCCCTGGGTGGGCAATGAGCAGTTCTTC.

The rearrangement uses TRBV15 and TRBJ2-7, with 7 nucleotides matching TRBD1. Per the germline V gene, CDR1 is LNHNV and CDR2 is YYDKDF (reference sequence). CDR3 length: 14 residues. The V gene end was trimmed by 0 bases and the J gene end by 7 bases; junction bases not matched to a gene: 6. The CDR3 bases are TGTGCCACCAGCAGAGATGTGAGGGGGCAGGAGCAGTACTTC. This codes for CATSRDVRGQEQYF.

The chain uses TRBV5-1 and TRBJ2-5, with TRBD1 matching 12 bases. The V gene end was trimmed by 0 bases and the J gene end by 11 bases; junction bases not matched to a gene: 8. CDR1 SGHRS and CDR2 YFSETQ come from the germline V gene. The CDR3 has 15 amino acids. As DNA, the CDR3 is TGCGCCAGCAGCTTGGGCGGGACAGGGGGCAATGAGCAGTACTTC. The encoded protein is CASSLGGTGGNEQYF.

This chain joins TRBV5-1 and TRBJ2-2; a possible D gene is TRBD2 (5 bases). Germline CDR1 and CDR2: SGHRS and YFSETQ. Between the trimmed V and J ends, which lost 4 bases and 4 bases, there was a span of 23 bases. The CDR3 covers 18 residues. This CDR3 reads CASSLPTGSARSTGELFF. The CDR3 bases are TGCGCCAGCAGCCTACCAACGGGTAGCGCGAGGTCCACCGGGGAGCTGTTTTTT.

The rearrangement joins TRBV28 to TRBJ2-6; D remains unclear. CDR1 is MDHEN and CDR2 is SYDVKM in the germline V gene. The V end was cut by 5 bases, the J end by 0 bases, with 5 bases between. The CDR3 is 14 amino acids. CDR3 nucleotides: TGTGCCAGCAGTGAGAGCTCTGGGGCCAACGTCCTGACTTTC. This translates into CASSESSGANVLTF.